This TCR beta chain was profiled in a study of T-cell reconstitution after alpha-beta-depleted transplantation in children. CDR1 and CDR2 (germline): KGHSH, LQKENI. This CDR3 has 14 amino acids. Trimming removed 5 bases at V and 2 bases at J, with 12 bases between. There are a few counts of this clonotype. Preparation of the TCRbeta library involved a method that used unique molecular identifiers. Via MiXCR, TCRdb re-called the PCR reads, giving one row per CDR3 protein. This table has roughly 220,000 distinct CDR3 sequences, 9.7% appearing once. This receptor was obtained from a human donor who donated a stem cell graft to a child with SCID. The sequencing used PBMCs from the stem cell graft donor, collected from the stem cell graft. The V and J genes are TRBV18 and TRBJ2-5; D might be TRBD1 or TRBD2, each matching 5 bases. CDR3 nucleotides: TGTGCCAGCTCAATTCCGGGACGGCAAGAGACCCAGTACTTC. Amino acids: CASSIPGRQETQYF. Full variable domain (missing parts from reference TRBV18 and TRBJ2-5): NAGVMQNPRHLVRRRGQEARLRCSPMKGHSHVYWYRQLPEEGLKFMVYLQKENIIDESGMPKERFSAEFPKEGPSILRIQQVVRGDSAAYFCASSIPGRQETQYFGPGTRLLVL.